The 13 T cell receptor beta chains presented below share a single source sample, sequenced in a study of blood T cell repertoires in COVID-19. Method: immunoSEQ multiplex PCR; TCRdb's copy keeps in-frame clones and lacks some. The sample holds around 230,000 clones, 84% seen once. Sequenced material: peripheral blood. The receptors were sampled from a middle-aged man who had recovered from COVID-19.

This clone was counted once. This chain links TRBV6-6 with TRBJ1-5, with D tentatively TRBD1 (5 bases). Trimming pared 4 bases from V and 7 bases from J, leaving 17 bases between. The CDR3 is 15 residues long. Germline values: CDR1 MNHNY, CDR2 SVGAGI (reference sequence). The DNA for the CDR3 is TGTGCCAGCAGTTCTCCGGACACCGCCCGCCAGCCCCAGCATTTT. Residues: CASSSPDTARQPQHF.

J is TRBJ1-1 and V is TRBV7-2; 8 bases line up with TRBD1. The CDR3 length is 15 residues. V lost 6 bases to trimming and J lost 1 base; unmatched junction nucleotides: 7. Germline V gene lookup returns CDR1 SGHTA and CDR2 FQGNSA. The CDR3 loop reads CASRVRTGQNTEAFF. The CDR3 DNA sequence: TGTGCCAGCAGAGTCCGGACAGGGCAGAACACTGAAGCTTTCTTT.

In DNA, the CDR3 is TGTGCTAGTGGTTTGACCCTAGCGGACTCCTACGAGCAGTACTTC. Its protein is CASGLTLADSYEQYF. The V and J genes are TRBV12-5 and TRBJ2-7, with 7 positions matching TRBD2. This CDR3 spans 15 amino acids. The V segment lost 2 bases and the J segment 0 bases; nucleotides outside the gene matches: 4. Germline V lookup: CDR1 LGHNT, CDR2 FRNRAP.

The rearrangement links TRBV10-2 to TRBJ2-5, with TRBD1 identical over 10 bases. Trimming at V came to 3 bases and at J to 5 bases, leaving 6 bases not matched to a gene. CDR3 length: 15 amino acids. Germline CDR1 reads WSHSY; CDR2 reads SAAADI. This CDR3 reads CASSDSGTGEETQYF. The CDR3 DNA sequence: TGCGCCAGCAGTGACTCCGGGACAGGGGAGGAGACCCAGTACTTC.

V gene TRBV5-1 combines with J gene TRBJ2-5; possible D gene TRBD1, 5 bases. Per germline, CDR1 SGHRS and CDR2 YFSETQ. There are 14 residues in the CDR3. Trimming took 0 bases from V and 2 from J, leaving 8 bases between them. CDR3 in DNA: TGCGCCAGCAGCTTGGCAGGGCATCAAGAGACCCAGTACTTC. It translates to CASSLAGHQETQYF.

The J gene is TRBJ2-1, the V gene TRBV2, with 9 bases fitting TRBD1. The V gene's germline CDR1 is SNHLY and CDR2 FYNNEI. V shed 11 bases, J shed 9 bases, and the junction held 8 bases outside the gene matches. This CDR3 region has 12 residues. CDR3 in amino acids: CASGTGTSEQFF. The DNA of the CDR3 is TGTGCCTCCGGGACAGGGACAAGTGAGCAGTTCTTC.

The rearrangement links TRBV7-2 to TRBJ1-3; TRBD1 might be the D (6 bases). Trimming cost V 4 bases and J 0 bases, with 7 bases left between them. The CDR3 consists of 14 residues. Looked up from germline, CDR1 is SGHTA and CDR2 is FQGNSA. DNA of the CDR3: TGTGCCAGCAGCTCAGGGGACTCTGGAAACACCATATATTTT. Its protein product is CASSSGDSGNTIYF.

The table lists this clone with a count of one. The rearrangement links TRBV3-1 (or the pseudogene TRBV3-2) to TRBJ2-1; 8 bases align to TRBD2. From germline, CDR1 is LGHDT and CDR2 YNNKEL (reference sequence). Germline trimming cut 3 bases from V and 7 bases from J; bases unmatched to any gene: 8. This CDR3 is built from 15 residues. DNA of the CDR3: TGTGCCAGCAGCCACCTAGCGGGCGGTCTGAATGAGCAGTTCTTC. This codes for CASSHLAGGLNEQFF.

CDR3: CASSPSVWDEQYF. CDR3 DNA: TGTGCCAGCAGCCCGAGCGTTTGGGACGAGCAGTACTTC. The rearrangement uses TRBV6-5 and TRBJ2-7; D gene ambiguous. CDR3 length equals 13 residues. The V gene's germline CDR1 is MNHEY and CDR2 SVGAGI. V was cut by 6 bases and J by 5 bases, with 14 bases left in between.

This chain connects TRBV7-8 to TRBJ1-3; D not resolved. Trimming pared 1 base from V and 1 base from J, leaving 5 bases between. Germline V lookup: CDR1 SGHVS, CDR2 FQNEAQ. The CDR3 is 14 residues long. CDR3 sequence: CASSLVVSGNTIYF. The CDR3 bases are TGTGCCAGCAGCTTAGTCGTATCTGGAAACACCATATATTTT.

This chain joins TRBV20-1 and TRBJ1-5; maybe TRBD1 (6 bases). Germline CDR1 reads DFQATT; CDR2 reads SNEGSKA (reference sequence). Trimming took off 3 bases at V and 1 base at J, with 7 bases between the two ends. The CDR3 length is 13 residues. Here the CDR3 DNA reads TGCAGTGCTAGTAGGGGGAGCAATCAGCCCCAGCATTTT. Protein product: CSASRGSNQPQHF.

Regarding this clone: The same CDR3 can be traced to other DNA sequences in this sample. The J gene is TRBJ2-5, the V gene TRBV5-4; TRBD2 matches at 11 bases. From germline, CDR1 is SGHNT and CDR2 YYREEE (reference sequence). J lost 2 bases, V lost 3 bases, and 3 bases had no gene match. This CDR3 comprises 15 residues. In DNA form, the CDR3 reads TGTGCCAGCAGCTGGGGGACTAGCGGACAAGAGACCCAGTACTTC. Its translation is CASSWGTSGQETQYF. Complete variable domain (other parts from reference TRBV5-4 and TRBJ2-5): ETGVTQSPTHLIKTRGQQVTLRCSSQSGHNTVSWYQQALGQGPQFIFQYYREEENGRGNFPPRFSGLQFPNYSSELNVNALELDDSALYLCASSWGTSGQETQYFGPGTRLLVL.

The sample holds one count of this clone. The J gene is TRBJ1-2, the V gene TRBV2, with 9 positions matching TRBD1. This CDR3 has 13 amino acids. Trimming cost V 6 bases and J 4 bases; bases outside gene matches: 3. Germline assignment: CDR1 SNHLY and CDR2 FYNNEI. CDR3 nucleotide sequence: TGTGCCAGCAGGGGACAGGGCGCCTATGGCTACACCTTC. Its protein is CASRGQGAYGYTF.